This entry lists 16 T cell receptor beta chains sequenced from one sample in a study of T cell responses to AZD1222 COVID-19 vaccine. Some clones are missing from TCRdb's copy, which holds only in-frame ones; the method was immunoSEQ multiplex PCR. The table shows around 150,000 clones, with more than 85% occurring only once. Sequences were derived from peripheral blood, sampled 28 days after the second AZD1222 dose. The receptors were gathered from an adult who received the AZD1222 COVID-19 vaccine.

CDR3: CASSPLITRLTEAFF. Written as DNA, the CDR3 is TGTGCCAGCTCACCATTAATTACTCGGCTCACTGAAGCTTTCTTT. The rearrangement joins TRBV18 to TRBJ1-1, with unresolved D. V lost 2 bases and J 4 bases, leaving 14 bases between the germline ends. Germline V gene sequence: CDR1 KGHSH, CDR2 LQKENI. The CDR3 covers 15 residues.

The gene calls are TRBV18 and TRBJ1-2, with a tentative D call TRBD1 (5 bases). Trimming took 5 bases from V and 3 from J, leaving 10 bases between them. The CDR3 contains 13 residues. Germline CDR1 and CDR2: KGHSH and LQKENI. Here the CDR3 DNA reads TGTGCCAGCTCAGAGGGGACTGACTATGGCTACACCTTC. Amino acid sequence: CASSEGTDYGYTF.

The gene calls are TRBV18 and TRBJ2-7; D is uncertain. From germline, CDR1 is KGHSH and CDR2 LQKENI. Trimming removed 3 bases at V and 9 bases at J, with 15 bases between. This CDR3 contains 13 residues. DNA of the CDR3: TGTGCCAGCTCACCGGGCCGTGACGGCGGGCAGTACTTC. It is translated as CASSPGRDGGQYF.

A single count supports this clone. V gene TRBV9 combines with J gene TRBJ2-7; D is perhaps TRBD1 (6 bases). V lost 0 bases and J lost 1, with 11 bases in between. CDR3 size: 15 residues. Per germline, CDR1 SGDLS and CDR2 YYNGEE. In nucleotides, the CDR3 is TGTGCCAGCAGCGTAGCTACAGGGAGTTCCTACGAGCAGTACTTC. It is translated as CASSVATGSSYEQYF.

V usage is TRBV28 and J usage is TRBJ2-2; D is ambiguous. Trimming took 4 bases from V and 8 from J, leaving 5 bases between them. Germline CDR1 is MDHEN and CDR2 is SYDVKM. The CDR3 totals 11 residues. The CDR3 spells CASSSPGELFF. As DNA, the CDR3 is TGTGCCAGCAGTTCTCCGGGGGAGCTGTTTTTT.

The rearrangement links TRBV2 to TRBJ2-7; D gene unclear. This CDR3 has 12 amino acids. Trimming shortened V by 3 bases and J by 6 bases, and 9 bases separated the two germline ends. Germline-derived CDR1 and CDR2 are SNHLY and FYNNEI. CDR3 residues: CASSEAGPEQYF. Here the CDR3 DNA reads TGTGCCAGCAGTGAGGCAGGCCCCGAGCAGTACTTC.

The gene calls are TRBV24-1 and TRBJ1-3; 9 bases are shared with TRBD1. Germline CDR1 is KGHDR and CDR2 is SFDVKD. This CDR3 is built from 16 residues. The trim removed 6 bases at V and 2 bases at J, leaving 7 bases unmatched. CDR3: CATSPGTGSTGNTIYF. The DNA of the CDR3 is TGTGCCACCAGTCCCGGGACAGGGTCGACTGGAAACACCATATATTTT.

This clone appeared a single time. The chain has TRBV11-2 and TRBJ2-7; D is undetermined. This CDR3 spans 14 amino acids. The V gene's germline CDR1 is SGHAT and CDR2 FQNNGV. The V end lost 1 base, the J end lost 5 bases, and 12 bases lay between the germline ends. The CDR3 region has the DNA TGTGCCAGCAGCTTAGGACACCGACTCGACGAGCAGTACTTC. This gives the protein CASSLGHRLDEQYF.

The rearrangement joins TRBV9 to TRBJ1-2, with D possibly matching TRBD1 (5 bases). The CDR3 sequence is 12 residues long. Germline-derived CDR1 and CDR2 are SGDLS and YYNGEE. Deletions cut 3 bases from V and 8 bases from J, with 11 bases between. The CDR3 region is CASSGTSGGYTF. The DNA for the CDR3 is TGTGCCAGCAGCGGGACCTCAGGGGGCTACACCTTC.

This clone was counted a few times. The rearrangement links TRBV5-6 to TRBJ2-7; D gene uncertain. Germline CDR1 and CDR2: SGHDT and YYEEEE. The CDR3 is 13 amino acids. V lost 0 bases and J lost 3, with 7 bases in between. Here the CDR3 reads CASSLGKNYEQYF. In DNA, the CDR3 is TGTGCCAGCAGCTTGGGCAAGAACTACGAGCAGTACTTC. Combining the CDR3 with reference TRBV5-6 and TRBJ2-7 gives the whole variable domain DAGVTQSPTHLIKTRGQQVTLRCSPKSGHDTVSWYQQALGQGPQFIFQYYEEEERQRGNFPDRFSGHQFPNYSSELNVNALLLGDSALYLCASSLGKNYEQYFGPGTRLTVT.

The J gene is TRBJ1-1, the V gene TRBV10-1; D gene ambiguous. Trimming left V 4 bases short and J 8 bases short, with 11 bases between. Germline V CDR1 and CDR2: WNHNN, SYGVQD (reference sequence). This CDR3 has 12 residues. Here the CDR3 reads CASSVSFGEAFF. CDR3 nucleotides: TGCGCCAGCAGTGTTTCCTTTGGCGAAGCTTTCTTT.

The rearrangement uses TRBV5-5 and TRBJ1-1; D unresolved. CDR3 size: 15 residues. V dropped 2 bases and J dropped 0 bases, with 11 bases sitting between them. Per the germline V gene, CDR1 is SGHKS and CDR2 is YYEKEE (reference sequence). This CDR3 reads CASSLKWSVNTEAFF. In nucleotides, the CDR3 is TGTGCCAGCAGCTTAAAGTGGTCGGTGAACACTGAAGCTTTCTTT.

This rearrangement joins TRBV4-2 to TRBJ2-7, with a weak D call TRBD2 (5 bases). Trimming removed 1 base at V and 2 bases at J, with 18 bases between. Germline assignment: CDR1 LGHNA and CDR2 YNFKEQ. The CDR3 is 17 residues long. DNA for the CDR3: TGTGCCAGCAGCCAAGTGTTGGGTGAGGACTTAACCTACGAGCAGTACTTC. Amino acids: CASSQVLGEDLTYEQYF.

This clone was counted a few times. V and J are TRBV5-1 and TRBJ1-1; D is perhaps TRBD1 (5 bases). The V end lost 1 base, the J end lost 1 base, and 5 bases lay between the germline ends. Germline-derived CDR1 and CDR2 are SGHRS and YFSETQ. CDR3 length equals 13 residues. Here the CDR3 reads CASSLTGNTEAFF. CDR3 DNA sequence: TGCGCCAGCAGCTTGACAGGGAACACTGAAGCTTTCTTT.

The V call is TRBV7-9, the J call TRBJ1-2; D ambiguous. Germline CDR1 reads SEHNR; CDR2 reads FQNEAQ (reference sequence). V was shortened by 5 bases and J by 4 bases, with 11 bases between the two germline ends. The CDR3 length is 13 residues. As DNA, the CDR3 is TGTGCCAGCAGCAACCAGACTCTCTATGGCTACACCTTC. Residues: CASSNQTLYGYTF.

The chain is built from TRBV19 and TRBJ2-7; D not certain. Germline V lookup: CDR1 LNHDA, CDR2 SQIVND (reference sequence). This CDR3 has 12 amino acids. V lost 3 bases to trimming and J lost 3 bases, with 6 bases between them. CDR3 sequence: CASSIEGYEQYF. DNA for the CDR3: TGTGCCAGTAGTATTGAAGGCTACGAGCAGTACTTC.